The present entry profiles one T cell receptor (beta chain) with its context. Its matching antigen is unknown. PCR primers comprised 60 Vbeta and 13 Jbeta primers. The data were produced by immunoSEQ multiplex PCR, yet TCRdb's version contains in-frame clones alone and is incomplete. The table lists roughly 97,000 clones, 76% of them singletons. This sample is drawn from a study of cytomegalovirus exposure and HLA in healthy donors. Study overall: Falling in the Caucasian-associated ancestry cluster were roughly 80% of 398 genotyped donors. Study findings and constraints: In vitro checks showed that a few CMV-associated chains really do target CMV antigens. The study recorded fewer than 200 TCR beta chains that were cytomegalovirus-associated.

V gave up 4 bases and J gave up 4 bases; unmatched junction bases: 7. Germline CDR1 reads SGHRS; CDR2 reads YFSETQ. The CDR3 has 15 amino acids. The sample consisted of PBMCs. The V and J genes are TRBV5-1 and TRBJ1-4, with TRBD1 identical over 7 bases. The sequence was collected from a woman between 18 and 29 years old in good health and CMV-seropositive. CDR3 sequence (DNA): TGCGCCAGCAGCCCGGAGGGGGCCTATAATGAAAAACTGTTTTTT. Amino acids: CASSPEGAYNEKLFF.